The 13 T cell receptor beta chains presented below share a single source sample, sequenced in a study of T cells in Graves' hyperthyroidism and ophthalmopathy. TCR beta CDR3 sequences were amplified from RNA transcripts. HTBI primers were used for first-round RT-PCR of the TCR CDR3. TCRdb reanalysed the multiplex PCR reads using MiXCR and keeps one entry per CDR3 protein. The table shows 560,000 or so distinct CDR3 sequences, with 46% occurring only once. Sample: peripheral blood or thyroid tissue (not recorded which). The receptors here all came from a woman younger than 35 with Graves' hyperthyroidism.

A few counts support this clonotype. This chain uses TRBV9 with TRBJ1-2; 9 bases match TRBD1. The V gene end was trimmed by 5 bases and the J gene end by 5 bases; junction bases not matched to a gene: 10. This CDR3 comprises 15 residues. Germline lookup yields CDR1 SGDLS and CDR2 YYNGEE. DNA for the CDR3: TGTGCCAGCAGTTACGGCGGACAGGGGCGATATGGCTACACCTTC. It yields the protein CASSYGGQGRYGYTF.

In nucleotides, the CDR3 is TGTGCCAGCAGCTTTTCCAGGGGGGGTTACGAGCAGTACTTC. As protein: CASSFSRGGYEQYF. The chain combines TRBV7-2 with TRBJ2-7; D could derive from TRBD1 or TRBD2 (7 bases each). V was trimmed by 3 bases and J by 4 bases, leaving 13 bases between them. Germline lookup yields CDR1 SGHTA and CDR2 FQGNSA. The CDR3 contains 14 residues.

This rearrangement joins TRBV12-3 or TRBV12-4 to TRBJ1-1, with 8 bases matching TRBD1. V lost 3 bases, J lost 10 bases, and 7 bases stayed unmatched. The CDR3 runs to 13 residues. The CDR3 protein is CASSLFQGAVAFF. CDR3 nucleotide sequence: TGTGCCAGCAGTTTGTTTCAGGGGGCGGTAGCTTTCTTT.

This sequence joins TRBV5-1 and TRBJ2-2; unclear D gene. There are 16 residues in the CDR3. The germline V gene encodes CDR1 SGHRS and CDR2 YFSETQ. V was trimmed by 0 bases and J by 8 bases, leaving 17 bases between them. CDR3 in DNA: TGCGCCAGCAGCTTGGGAGATTACCTTACCGCAGGGGAGCTGTTTTTT. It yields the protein CASSLGDYLTAGELFF.

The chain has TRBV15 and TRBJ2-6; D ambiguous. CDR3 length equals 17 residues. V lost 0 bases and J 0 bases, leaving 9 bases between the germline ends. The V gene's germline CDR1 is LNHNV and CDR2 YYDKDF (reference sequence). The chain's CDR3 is CATSRDLGSSGANVLTF. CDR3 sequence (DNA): TGTGCCACCAGCAGAGATCTGGGTAGCTCTGGGGCCAACGTCCTGACTTTC. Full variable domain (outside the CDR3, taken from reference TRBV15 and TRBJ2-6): DAMVIQNPRYQVTQFGKPVTLSCSQTLNHNVMYWYQQKSSQAPKLLFHYYDKDFNNEADTPDNFQSRRPNTSFCFLDIRSPGLGDTAMYLCATSRDLGSSGANVLTFGAGSRLTVL.

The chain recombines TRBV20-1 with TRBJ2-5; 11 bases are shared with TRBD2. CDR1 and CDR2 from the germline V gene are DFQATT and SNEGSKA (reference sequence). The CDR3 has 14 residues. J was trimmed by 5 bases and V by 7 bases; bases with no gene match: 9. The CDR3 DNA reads TGCAGTGGGAGACTAGCGGGAAGACGTGAGACCCAGTACTTC. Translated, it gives CSGRLAGRRETQYF.

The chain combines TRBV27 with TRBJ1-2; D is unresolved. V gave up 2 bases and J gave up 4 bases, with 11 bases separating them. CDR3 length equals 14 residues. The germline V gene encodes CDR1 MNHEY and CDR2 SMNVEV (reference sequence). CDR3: CASSLRAVGYGYTF. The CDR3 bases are TGTGCCAGCAGTTTAAGGGCCGTCGGCTATGGCTACACCTTC.

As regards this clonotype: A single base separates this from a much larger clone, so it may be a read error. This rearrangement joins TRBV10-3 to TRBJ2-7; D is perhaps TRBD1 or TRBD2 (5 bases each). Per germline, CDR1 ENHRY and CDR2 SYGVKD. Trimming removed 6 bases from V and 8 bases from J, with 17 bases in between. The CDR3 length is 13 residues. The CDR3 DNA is TGTGCCATCAGCACCGGGACCATTGACCAGCAGTACTTC. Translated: CAISTGTIDQQYF.

The chain's CDR3 is CASSLEGSGANVLTF. The CDR3 DNA follows: TGTGCCAGCAGCTTGGAGGGCTCTGGGGCCAACGTCCTGACTTTC. The rearrangement links TRBV7-9 to TRBJ2-6; D is perhaps TRBD2 (6 bases). The germline V gene encodes CDR1 SEHNR and CDR2 FQNEAQ (reference sequence). Trimming took 3 bases from V and 0 from J, leaving 6 bases between them. The CDR3 is 15 residues long.

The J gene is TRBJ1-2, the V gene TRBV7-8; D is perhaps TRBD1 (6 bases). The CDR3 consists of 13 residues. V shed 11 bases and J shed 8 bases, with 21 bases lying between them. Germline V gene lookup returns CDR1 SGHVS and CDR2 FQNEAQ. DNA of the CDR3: TGTGCCCACCGCCGGGACACTGATCTCGGCTACACCTTC. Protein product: CAHRRDTDLGYTF.

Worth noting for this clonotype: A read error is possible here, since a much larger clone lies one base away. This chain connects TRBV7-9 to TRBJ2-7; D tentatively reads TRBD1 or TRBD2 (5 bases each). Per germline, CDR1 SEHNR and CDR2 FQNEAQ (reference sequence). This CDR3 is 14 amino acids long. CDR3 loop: CASSARGNSNEQYF. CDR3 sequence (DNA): TGTGCCAGCAGCGCCCGGGGCAACTCCAACGAGCAGTACTTC.

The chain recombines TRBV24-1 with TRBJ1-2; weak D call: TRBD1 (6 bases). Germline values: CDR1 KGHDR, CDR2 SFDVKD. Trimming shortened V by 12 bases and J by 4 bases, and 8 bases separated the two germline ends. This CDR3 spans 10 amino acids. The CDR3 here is CAQGSYGYTF. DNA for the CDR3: TGTGCCCAGGGGTCCTATGGCTACACCTTC.

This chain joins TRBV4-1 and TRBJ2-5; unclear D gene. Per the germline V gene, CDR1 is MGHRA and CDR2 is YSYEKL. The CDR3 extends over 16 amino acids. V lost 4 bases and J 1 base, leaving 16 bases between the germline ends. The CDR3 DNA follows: TGCGCCAGCAGCCCCCGTGGGGTGGGTATCCAAGAGACCCAGTACTTC. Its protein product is CASSPRGVGIQETQYF.